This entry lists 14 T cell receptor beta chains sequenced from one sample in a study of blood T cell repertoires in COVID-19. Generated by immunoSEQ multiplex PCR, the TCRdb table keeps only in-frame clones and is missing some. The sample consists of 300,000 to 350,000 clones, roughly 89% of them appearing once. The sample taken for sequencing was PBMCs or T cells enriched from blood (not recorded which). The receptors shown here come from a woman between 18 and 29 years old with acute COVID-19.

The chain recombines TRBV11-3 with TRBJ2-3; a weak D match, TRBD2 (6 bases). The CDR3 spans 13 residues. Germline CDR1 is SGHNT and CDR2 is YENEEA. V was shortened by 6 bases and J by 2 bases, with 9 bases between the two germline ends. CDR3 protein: CASRGLYTDTQYF. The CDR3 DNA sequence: TGTGCCAGCAGGGGACTTTACACAGATACGCAGTATTTT.

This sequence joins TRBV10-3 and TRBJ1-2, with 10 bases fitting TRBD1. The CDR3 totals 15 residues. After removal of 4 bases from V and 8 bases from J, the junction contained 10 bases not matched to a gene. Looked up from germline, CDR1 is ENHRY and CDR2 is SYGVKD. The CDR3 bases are TGTGCCATCAGTGTGACAGGGGGCTACGGGTTAGGCTACACCTTC. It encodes CAISVTGGYGLGYTF.

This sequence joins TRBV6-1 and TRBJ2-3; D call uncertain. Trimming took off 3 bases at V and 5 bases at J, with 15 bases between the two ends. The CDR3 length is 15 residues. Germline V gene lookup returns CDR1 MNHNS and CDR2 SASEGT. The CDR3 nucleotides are TGTGCCAGCAGTGAGTTGAACGGAGCCCGAGATACGCAGTATTTT. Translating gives CASSELNGARDTQYF.

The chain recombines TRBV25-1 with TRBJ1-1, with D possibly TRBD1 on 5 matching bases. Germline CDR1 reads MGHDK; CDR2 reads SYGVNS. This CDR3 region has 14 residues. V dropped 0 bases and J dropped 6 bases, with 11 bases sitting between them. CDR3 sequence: CASSEYRGHAEAFF. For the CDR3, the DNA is TGTGCCAGCAGTGAATATAGGGGTCACGCTGAAGCTTTCTTT. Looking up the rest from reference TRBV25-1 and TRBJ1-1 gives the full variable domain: EADIYQTPRYLVIGTGKKITLECSQTMGHDKMYWYQQDPGMELHLIHYSYGVNSTEKGDLSSESTVSRIRTEHFPLTLESARPSHTSQYLCASSEYRGHAEAFFGQGTRLTVV.

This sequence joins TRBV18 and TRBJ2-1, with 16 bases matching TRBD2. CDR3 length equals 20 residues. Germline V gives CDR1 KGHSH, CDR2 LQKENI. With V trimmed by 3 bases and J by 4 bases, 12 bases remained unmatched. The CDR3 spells CASSPTSGTSGRVLYNEQFF. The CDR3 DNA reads TGTGCCAGCTCACCCACCAGTGGGACTAGCGGGAGGGTACTATACAATGAGCAGTTCTTC.

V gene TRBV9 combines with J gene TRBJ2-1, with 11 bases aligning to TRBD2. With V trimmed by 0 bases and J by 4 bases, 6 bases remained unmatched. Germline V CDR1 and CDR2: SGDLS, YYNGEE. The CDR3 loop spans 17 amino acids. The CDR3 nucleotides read TGTGCCAGCAGCGTAGAAAGCGGGACTAGCGGTTACAATGAGCAGTTCTTC. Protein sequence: CASSVESGTSGYNEQFF.

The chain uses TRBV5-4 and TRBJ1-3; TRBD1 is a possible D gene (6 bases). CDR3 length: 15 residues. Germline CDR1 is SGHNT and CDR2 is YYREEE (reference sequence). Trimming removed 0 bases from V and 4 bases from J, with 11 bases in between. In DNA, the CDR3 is TGTGCCAGCAGCTTGGAACAGGGTAAAGGAAACACCATATATTTT. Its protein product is CASSLEQGKGNTIYF.

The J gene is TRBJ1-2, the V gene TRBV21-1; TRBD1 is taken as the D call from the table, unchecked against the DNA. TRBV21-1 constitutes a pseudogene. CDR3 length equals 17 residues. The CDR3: CASSKKIGTGVSHGYTF. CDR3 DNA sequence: TGTGCCAGCAGCAAAAAGATCGGGACAGGGGTATCCCATGGCTACACCTTC.

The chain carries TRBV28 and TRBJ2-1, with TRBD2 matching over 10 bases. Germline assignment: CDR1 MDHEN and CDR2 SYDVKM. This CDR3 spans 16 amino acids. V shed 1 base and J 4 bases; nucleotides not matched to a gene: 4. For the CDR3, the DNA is TGTGCCAGCAGTTTATTGACTAGCGGGTTGTACAATGAGCAGTTCTTC. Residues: CASSLLTSGLYNEQFF.

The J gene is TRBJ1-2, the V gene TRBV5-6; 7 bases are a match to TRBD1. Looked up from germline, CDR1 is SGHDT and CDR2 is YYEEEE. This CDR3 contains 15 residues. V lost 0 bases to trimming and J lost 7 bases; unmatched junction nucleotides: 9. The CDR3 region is CASSLEPGGLSGYTF. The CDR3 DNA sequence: TGTGCCAGCAGCTTGGAGCCAGGGGGTCTAAGTGGCTACACCTTC.

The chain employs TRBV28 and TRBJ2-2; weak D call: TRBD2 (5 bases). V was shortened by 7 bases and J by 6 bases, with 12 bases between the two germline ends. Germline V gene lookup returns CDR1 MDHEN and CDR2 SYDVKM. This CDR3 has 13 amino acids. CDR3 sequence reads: CASTRTPSGELFF. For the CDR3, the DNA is TGTGCCAGCACGAGGACTCCGTCCGGGGAGCTGTTTTTT.

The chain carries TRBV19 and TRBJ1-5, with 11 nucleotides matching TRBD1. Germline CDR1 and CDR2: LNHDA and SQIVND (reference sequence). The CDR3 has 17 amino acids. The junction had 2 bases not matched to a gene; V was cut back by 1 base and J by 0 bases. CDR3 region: CASSIGTGGRSNQPQHF. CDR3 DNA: TGTGCCAGTAGTATAGGGACAGGGGGCCGTAGCAATCAGCCCCAGCATTTT. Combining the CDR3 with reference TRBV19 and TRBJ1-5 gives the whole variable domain DGGITQSPKYLFRKEGQNVTLSCEQNLNHDAMYWYRQDPGQGLRLIYYSQIVNDFQKGDIAEGYSVSREKKESFPLTVTSAQKNPTAFYLCASSIGTGGRSNQPQHFGDGTRLSIL.

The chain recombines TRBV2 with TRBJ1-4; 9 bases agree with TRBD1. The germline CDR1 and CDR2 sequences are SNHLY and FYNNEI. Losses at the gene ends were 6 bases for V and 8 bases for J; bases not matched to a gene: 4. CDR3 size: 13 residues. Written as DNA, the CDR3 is TGTGCCAGCAGGGGACAGGGCTGGGAAAAACTGTTTTTT. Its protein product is CASRGQGWEKLFF.

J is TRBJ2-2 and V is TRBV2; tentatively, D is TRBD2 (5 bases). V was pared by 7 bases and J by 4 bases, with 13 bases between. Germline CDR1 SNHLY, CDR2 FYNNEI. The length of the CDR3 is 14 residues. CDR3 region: CASKWESGTGELFF. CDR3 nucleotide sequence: TGTGCCAGCAAATGGGAGTCGGGCACCGGGGAGCTGTTTTTT.